These T cell receptor beta chains were read from a single sample in a study of T-cell memory formation after mild COVID-19. TCRdb passed the 5' RACE reads through MiXCR, listing each CDR3 protein once. In the table there are around 99,000 distinct CDR3 sequences, around 14% of which are singletons. Material for sequencing was PBMCs or a T cell subset sorted from them (not recorded which). The receptors here all came from a man between 18 and 29 years old who had mild COVID-19 (a few samples of this study predate the infection). Cell type and time point are not known. The CDR3 runs from the conserved cysteine through the conserved F or W. A D gene is named only where the DNA matches it firmly. Rows may omit the clone size; those that give it use once, few, many or a size class.

D,V,size,J,DNA,CDR3
NA,TRBV7-8,few,TRBJ2-5,TGTGCCAGCAGCTTAGGGGATTGGGGGGTAGAGACCCAGTACTTC,CASSLGDWGVETQYF
NA,TRBV4-2,few,TRBJ1-5,TGTGCCAGCAGCCAAGATTATTCATATCAGCCCCAGCATTTT,CASSQDYSYQPQHF
TRBD2,TRBV4-3,once,TRBJ2-3,TGCGCCAGCAGCCAAGGGCTAGCGGGGGATACGCAGTATTTT,CASSQGLAGDTQYF
TRBD2,TRBV6-2/TRBV6-3,NA,TRBJ2-7,TGTGCCAGCAGTCGACTAGCGGGAGACCTCTACGAGCAGTACTTC,CASSRLAGDLYEQYF
NA,TRBV7-9,many,TRBJ2-1,TGTGCCAGCAGCTGGACGGGGGATTCCTACAATGAGCAGTTCTTC,CASSWTGDSYNEQFF
NA,TRBV6-5,few,TRBJ2-5,TGTGCCAGCAGTTACTTAGGGGGGGTACAAGAGACCCAGTACTTC,CASSYLGGVQETQYF
NA,TRBV12-3/TRBV12-4,few,TRBJ1-4,TGTGCCAGCAGCACGGGGACAACTGGATTTGAAAAACTGTTTTTT,CASSTGTTGFEKLFF
NA,TRBV11-2,many,TRBJ2-5,TGTGCCAGCAGCTTAGGTCGCGAGACCCAGTACTTC,CASSLGRETQYF
TRBD2,TRBV7-9,few,TRBJ2-1,TGTGCCAGCAACCTTAGCGGGGGAGACAATGAGCAGTTCTTC,CASNLSGGDNEQFF
NA,TRBV3-1,few,TRBJ2-1,TGTGCCAGCAGCTCCACTAGCACATCCCCCACTGAGCAGTTCTTC,CASSSTSTSPTEQFF
NA,TRBV28,few,TRBJ2-7,TGTGCCAGCAGTTTCCCGACCTACGAGCAGTACTTC,CASSFPTYEQYF
TRBD1,TRBV29-1,NA,TRBJ2-3,TGCAGCGTGTTGGACAGGTGGGATACGCAGTATTTT,CSVLDRWDTQYF
NA,TRBV19,few,TRBJ1-5,TGTGCCAGTAGTACCTCCGCCTATGTGGTTCCCAATCAGCCCCAGCATTTT,CASSTSAYVVPNQPQHF
NA,TRBV27,NA,TRBJ2-1,TGTGCCAGCAGTTTTGCTGGGGGTCCCAGGGAGCAGTTCTTC,CASSFAGGPREQFF
NA,TRBV5-1,few,TRBJ2-1,TGCGCCAGCAGCTCGGGACCGAGAAACAATGAGCAGTTCTTC,CASSSGPRNNEQFF
TRBD2,TRBV19,NA,TRBJ2-1,TGTGCCAGTAGTATAGGGGCTAGCGGAATCAATGAGCAGTTCTTC,CASSIGASGINEQFF
TRBD2,TRBV5-1,NA,TRBJ2-2,TGCGCCAGCGGACTAGCGGGGGGGCATCGGGAGCTGTTTTTT,CASGLAGGHRELFF
TRBD2,TRBV6-1,many,TRBJ2-5,TGTGCCAGCAGTGAAGCGGGGGGGCAAGAGACCCAGTACTTC,CASSEAGGQETQYF
TRBD2,TRBV7-2,NA,TRBJ2-5,TGTGCCAGCAGCTATGCGGGGGGCCAAGAGACCCAGTACTTC,CASSYAGGQETQYF
TRBD1,TRBV12-5,few,TRBJ2-1,TGTGCTAGTGGTCCACCTCCGGGACAGGGTCCTAGCGAGCAGTTCTTC,CASGPPPGQGPSEQFF
TRBD2,TRBV7-3,few,TRBJ2-7,TGTGCCAGCAGCTTTTCCCTTAGACTAGCGGGGTTATCCTACGAGCAGTACTTC,CASSFSLRLAGLSYEQYF
NA,TRBV7-6,NA,TRBJ2-3,TGTGCCAGCAGCACTGGGGCAGATACGCAGTATTTT,CASSTGADTQYF
TRBD2,TRBV7-2,NA,TRBJ2-3,TGTGCCAGCAGCCAACTAGCGCTAAGCACAGATACGCAGTATTTT,CASSQLALSTDTQYF
NA,TRBV7-9,NA,TRBJ2-3,TGTGCCAGCAGCTTACGACAGGCCACAGATACGCAGTATTTT,CASSLRQATDTQYF
NA,TRBV7-2,NA,TRBJ1-1,TGTGCCAGCAGACACAGGGAATTAATCGCTGAAGCTTTCTTT,CASRHRELIAEAFF
NA,TRBV19,few,TRBJ2-1,TGTGCCAGTAGGACAAACGGCGGGCGGGGCTCCTACAATGAGCAGTTCTTC,CASRTNGGRGSYNEQFF
TRBD1,TRBV6-6,few,TRBJ1-1,TGTGCCAGCAGCCTCCGATACGTTTCCGAAGGGGGCGAGGCTTTCTTT,CASSLRYVSEGGEAFF
NA,TRBV4-3,few,TRBJ2-3,TGCGCCAGCAGCCAAGATTTGGCTCGTGGAGATACGCAGTATTTT,CASSQDLARGDTQYF
NA,TRBV4-3,few,TRBJ2-5,TGCGCCAGCAGCCAAGACCCTCCGGGACCGAGGTCTTTCACCGGGTCCCAGTACTTC,CASSQDPPGPRSFTGSQYF
NA,TRBV7-6,few,TRBJ2-3,TGTGCCAGCAGCTCACCCAGTGGGGTTAGCACAGATACGCAGTATTTT,CASSSPSGVSTDTQYF
NA,TRBV29-1,few,TRBJ2-3,TGCAGCGTTGAATGGGCGGACACAGATACGCAGTATTTT,CSVEWADTDTQYF
TRBD2,TRBV20-1,NA,TRBJ2-7,TGCAGTGCGCCCGGGACTAGCGGGGGCCCTACGTACTTC,CSAPGTSGGPTYF
NA,TRBV2,few,TRBJ1-6,TGTGCCAGCAGTGATACCGGGACCGGGGTCGGACCCCTCCACTTT,CASSDTGTGVGPLHF